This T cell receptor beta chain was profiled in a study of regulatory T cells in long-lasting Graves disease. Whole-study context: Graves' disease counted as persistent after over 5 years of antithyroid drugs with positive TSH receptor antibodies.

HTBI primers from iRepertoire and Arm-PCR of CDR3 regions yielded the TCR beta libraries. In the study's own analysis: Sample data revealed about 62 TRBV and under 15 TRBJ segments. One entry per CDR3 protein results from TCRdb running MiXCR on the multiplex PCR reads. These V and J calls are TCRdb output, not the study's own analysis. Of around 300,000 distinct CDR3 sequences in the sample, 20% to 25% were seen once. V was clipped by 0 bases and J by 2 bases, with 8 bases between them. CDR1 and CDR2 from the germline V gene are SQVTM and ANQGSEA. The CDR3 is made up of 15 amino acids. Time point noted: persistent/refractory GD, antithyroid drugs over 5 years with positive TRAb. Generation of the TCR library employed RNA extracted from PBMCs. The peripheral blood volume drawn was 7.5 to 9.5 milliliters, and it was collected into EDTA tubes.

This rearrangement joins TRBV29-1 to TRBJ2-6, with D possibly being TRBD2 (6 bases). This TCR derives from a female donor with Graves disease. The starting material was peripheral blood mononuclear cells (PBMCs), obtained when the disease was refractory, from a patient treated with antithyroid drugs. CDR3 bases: TGCAGCGTTGAAGAACCGGGGGCTGGGGCCAACGTCCTGACTTTC. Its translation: CSVEEPGAGANVLTF.